This T cell receptor (beta chain) stems from a study of naive and memory T cell subsets (dated by TCRdb to the late 2010s). Looking at the study overall: Sorted naive and memory T cell subsets from peripheral blood were analyzed in the study using a UMI-based, open-source pipeline for TCR alpha and beta sequencing. IgG serology results and the functional CMV T cell responses were in complete agreement. RNA was DNase-treated and reverse transcribed with TCR constant-region primers, mostly using SuperScript III.

Study-wide findings and limitations: A clonotype was defined as a single alpha or beta chain sequence rather than as a paired alpha/beta receptor. A few larger clonotypes were present in naive repertoires, especially CD8 naive repertoires, and these clonotypes were possibly memory cells re-expressing CD45RA. TCR abundance followed a power law with an exponent that was different for naive and memory subsets but consistent across the three individuals. RNA-based TCR counts may be influenced by expression changes linked to T cell activation and differentiation. In both CD4 and CD8 cells, a rise in Gini index and a fall in Shannon and inverse Simpson diversity were observed from naive through CM, EM and EMRA. After error correction, only a single occurrence was seen for over 90% of naive TCR sequences, so much steeper abundance distributions were produced than in memory subsets. No ground truth was available to validate the repertoire findings for the naive and memory subsets.

From the second PCR step onward, the TCR alpha chain libraries and the TCR beta chain libraries were amplified separately. To determine each donor's CMV status, fresh PBMCs were stimulated overnight with CMV viral lysate, and IFNgamma production from CD4+ T cells was then assessed. CD4 T cells were positively selected using Miltenyi beads, after which CD8 T cells were positively selected from the CD4-negative fraction. After staining for CD3, CD4, CD8, CD45RA, CD27 and a live/dead dye, cells were sorted on a BD Aria II into four subsets based on CD45RA and CD27. Blood came from three healthy volunteers, each fractionated into CD4 and CD8 T cells and then into four differentiation subsets. Roughly 110 ml of peripheral blood was collected from each donor, and PBMC were isolated by Ficoll-Paque PLUS density-gradient centrifugation. Sorted cells were lysed in RLT buffer, and RNA was extracted with a Qiagen RNeasy kit and stored at -80°C.

Receptor amplification or capture employed UMI-ligation and nested PCR. To cover both TRBC1 and TRBC2, the beta constant-region primer consisted of an equimolar mix of two oligonucleotides. Four rounds of PCR were used to amplify ligated cDNA, with nested alpha and beta constant-region primers being used together with the SP2 primer. A single-stranded oligonucleotide containing the SP2 primer and a 12-nucleotide UMI was joined to the 3' end of the cDNA by T4 RNA ligase 1. Incubation of the ligation reaction was carried out at 16 degrees C for roughly 18-24 hours. PCR2 was typically run as a SYBR Green qPCR and stopped at a predetermined threshold to prevent over-amplification. Agencourt AMPure XP magnetic beads were used for all purifications after the first. Library quantification was done by Qubit, followed by a TapeStation check on which the main peak was expected at around 650 bp. Pooled libraries were sequenced on an Illumina MiSeq with v2 2x251 paired-end kits, typically giving roughly 0.95-2.3 million reads per sample. Each sample was pooled at 3 to 4 nM, and about 4.5-8% PhiX was included to help cluster recognition. The published analysis was carried out like this. Decombinator assigned V and J genes to Demultiplexor-processed FASTQ reads by tag matching, allowing a single base-pair mismatch. UMIs were used by Collapsinator to correct both sequencing errors and frequency errors arising from PCR heterogeneity. TCRs were translated and CDR3s were extracted from the conserved cysteine to the FGXG phenylalanine by CDR3Translator, with non-productive sequences being flagged. Repertoires were subsampled to equal numbers of UMI-defined TCRs before Gini, Shannon entropy and inverse Simpson indices were calculated. Within the linear range, a power law was fitted to clonotype abundance distributions using maximum likelihood. Similar UMI counts, unique TCR numbers and clonal distributions were obtained with the pipeline and with MIGEC on one naive CD8 sample. In one analysis, naive TCRs that were also found in any memory subset of the same donor were excluded from the naive repertoire. The repertoires were searched for just under 7,500 CMV-associated CDR3 sequences that had been compiled from VDJdb and a published dataset. The public reads were quality trimmed at Q25 with fastp and then assembled into clones with MiXCR by TCRdb, keeping productive beta chains. All rows with the same CDR3 protein become a single entry with the most common DNA and genes. The V and J calls follow TCRdb's processing rather than the paper's. The sample table holds approximately 140,000 distinct CDR3 sequences, of which roughly 22% were seen once. 0.085% to 0.11% of the sample rests with the top ten.

The CDR3 has 15 amino acids, counting the end cysteine and phenylalanine. CDR3 DNA is the only sequence kept; it has 45 bases, read in frame from the first base. From a lookup of the germline V gene, CDR1 and CDR2 are SGHRS and YFSETQ. About this clonotype: This receptor's antigen is unknown. One junction end does not reproduce the germline sequence, and a read error may be involved.

In this chain, TRBV5-1 is recombined with TRBJ2-1; TRBD1 fits 10 bases in the junction. The sample was naive CD4+ T cells from blood. What the cell subset or site label conveys for this sample: naive T cells, CD45RA high CD27+. The receptor was derived from a human donor in good health. The nucleotide sequence reads TGCGCCAGGAGCTTTCGACAGGGGGCGCTTTTTGAGCAGTTCTTC. This gives the protein CARSFRQGALFEQFF.